This T cell receptor beta chain was sequenced in a study of T-cell memory formation after mild COVID-19 listed by TCRdb under 2021. In terms of the full investigation: TCR sequence clusters from the two donors were found to be largely donor specific. In two donors, T-cell clones that expanded and contracted after mild COVID-19 were followed by sequencing TCRalpha and TCRbeta repertoires longitudinally. The cohort was made up of two young adult volunteers, one female and one male, who were previously healthy.

Ficoll-Paque density gradient centrifugation was used to isolate PBMCs. Points the paper makes about the study in general: Contracting CD4+ clones turned up mainly in the CM and EM memory subsets, whereas EMRA was where CD8+ clones were enriched. Only two mild cases were covered in the study, and larger cohorts including severe cases with pre-infection samples were considered necessary. From day 15 to 85, contracting clones showed balanced CD4/CD8 phenotypes, whereas a second wave of clones that expanded from day 15 to 37 leaned towards CD4+. SARS-CoV-2 specificity was not confirmed for the second-wave clones peaking on day 37. Some responding clones were found in pre-infection memory, which suggests that pre-existing cross-reactive memory T cells took part in the SARS-CoV-2 response.

The instrument was an Illumina NovaSeq 6000. TCRalpha and TCRbeta cDNA libraries were built by 5'RACE with constant-segment primers, adding sample barcodes and unique molecular identifiers. RNA was extracted from every sample with Trizol reagent. Libraries were amplified in two PCR steps, with a second sample barcode and Illumina TruSeq adapters added in the second step. Sequencing of libraries was performed on an Illumina NovaSeq with 2 x 150 bp paired-end reads. The authors' analysis ran thus. With migec v1.2.7, reads were demultiplexed and then collapsed into UMI-guided consensus sequences. Using mixcr v2.1.11, UMI consensuses were aligned to TRA and TRB V and J templates and then assembled into clonotypes. Expanded or contracted clonotypes were those called significant by both edgeR and NoisET, with noise models trained on biological replicates. For edgeR calls, a false discovery rate-adjusted p below 0.01 and a log2 fold-change threshold of 1 were applied. As an exploratory analysis of dynamics, max-normalized trajectories of the 1000 most abundant clonotypes were examined by PCA with hierarchical clustering. Separately sequenced CD4+ and CD8+ repertoires were used to assign a CD4 or CD8 phenotype to each responding clone. The public reads were reprocessed in TCRdb via fastp at Q25 and MiXCR, keeping in-frame beta chains. CDR3 protein duplicates are merged, each entry listing the most common genes and DNA. TCRdb's processing, not the authors' own work, is the source of the V and J calls. For this sample there are about 140,000 distinct CDR3 sequences; around 15% appear just once. The ten largest clones take up roughly an eighth of the sample.

The germline V gene (reference sequence) yields SGHNT for CDR1 and YYREEE for CDR2. The junction shows trimming of 1 base on V and 6 bases on J, plus 8 bases between the germline ends. The CDR3 measures 13 amino acids from cysteine to phenylalanine. Just CDR3 DNA is preserved here, 39 bases in frame from base 1. There are a few counts of this clonotype. Its antigen is unknown. No base quality values were provided; no much bigger clone lies one nucleotide off. This receptor was obtained from an adult woman who had mild COVID-19 (a few samples of this study predate the infection). The sample titles of this study are shuffled in the database, so cell type and time point are left out; the donor was told from shared clones. The specimen sequenced was PBMCs or a T cell subset sorted from them (not recorded which). The sequence joins TRBV5-4 to TRBJ2-1, and the D gene may be TRBD2, 6 bases matching. The CDR3 region reads CASSLTSSNEQFF. At the DNA level, the sequence is TGTGCCAGCAGCTTGACTAGCAGCAATGAGCAGTTCTTC.